This T cell receptor (beta chain) emerged from a study of identical twins. Study results and caveats: There was more out-of-frame TCR alpha sharing in monozygotic twins than models estimated.

This CDR3 comprises 14 residues. V was pared by 8 bases and J by 0 bases, with 11 bases between. After template switching added a universal primer site, the resulting cDNA carried unique molecular identifiers. TCRdb re-derived calls from the 5' RACE reads in MiXCR, one entry per CDR3 protein. Here the sample spans roughly 690,000 distinct CDR3 sequences, approximately 6% being singletons. This clonotype was seen ten or more times. Its antigen is not identified. This chain links TRBV12-3 or TRBV12-4 with TRBJ1-5, with no clear D. This TCR came from a young man in good health. What was sequenced was naive T cells sorted from blood. The CDR3 sequence: CASPMLHSNQPQHF. CDR3 bases: TGTGCCAGCCCGATGCTACATAGCAATCAGCCCCAGCATTTT.